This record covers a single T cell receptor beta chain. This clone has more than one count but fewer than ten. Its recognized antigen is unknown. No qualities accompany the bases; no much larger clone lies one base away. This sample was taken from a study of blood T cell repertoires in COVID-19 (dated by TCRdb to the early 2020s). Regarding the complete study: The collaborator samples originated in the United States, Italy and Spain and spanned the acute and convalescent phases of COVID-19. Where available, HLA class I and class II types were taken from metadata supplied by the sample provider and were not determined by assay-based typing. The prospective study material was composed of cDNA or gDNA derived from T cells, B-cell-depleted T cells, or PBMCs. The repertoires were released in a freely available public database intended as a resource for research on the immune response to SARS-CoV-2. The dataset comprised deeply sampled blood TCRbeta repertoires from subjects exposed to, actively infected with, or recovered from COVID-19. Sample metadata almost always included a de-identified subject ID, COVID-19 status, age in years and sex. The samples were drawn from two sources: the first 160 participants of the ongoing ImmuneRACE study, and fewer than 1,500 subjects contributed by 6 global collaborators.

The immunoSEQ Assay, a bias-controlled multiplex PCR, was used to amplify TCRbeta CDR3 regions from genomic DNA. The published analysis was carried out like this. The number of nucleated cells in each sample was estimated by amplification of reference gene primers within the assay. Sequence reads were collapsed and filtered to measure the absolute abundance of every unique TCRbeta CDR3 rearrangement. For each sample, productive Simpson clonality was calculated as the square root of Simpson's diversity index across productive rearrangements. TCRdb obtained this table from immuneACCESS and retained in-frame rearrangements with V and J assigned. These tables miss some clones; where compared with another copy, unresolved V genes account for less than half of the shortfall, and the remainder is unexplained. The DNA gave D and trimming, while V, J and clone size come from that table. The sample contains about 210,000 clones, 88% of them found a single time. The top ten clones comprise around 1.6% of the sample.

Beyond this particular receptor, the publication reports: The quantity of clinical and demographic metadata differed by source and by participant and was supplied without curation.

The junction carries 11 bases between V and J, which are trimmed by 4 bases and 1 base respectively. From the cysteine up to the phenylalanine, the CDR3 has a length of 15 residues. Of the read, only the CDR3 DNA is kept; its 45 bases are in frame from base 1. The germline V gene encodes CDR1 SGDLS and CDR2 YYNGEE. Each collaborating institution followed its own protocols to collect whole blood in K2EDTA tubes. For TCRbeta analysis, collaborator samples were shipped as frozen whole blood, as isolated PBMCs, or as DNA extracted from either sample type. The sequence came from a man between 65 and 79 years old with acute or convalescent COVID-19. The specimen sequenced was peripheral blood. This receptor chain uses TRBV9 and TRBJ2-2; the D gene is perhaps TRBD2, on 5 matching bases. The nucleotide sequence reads TGTGCCAGCAGCCTCTCGGCGGGGAACACCGGGGAGCTGTTTTTT. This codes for CASSLSAGNTGELFF.